The rows below give T cell receptor beta chains drawn from one sample of a study of OX40 agonist ivuxolimab in advanced cancers. Produced via immunoSEQ multiplex PCR; TCRdb's table is partial and in-frame only. The repertoire holds 50,000 to 60,000 clones, with 82% as singletons. The sequencing here drew on CD4+ or CD8+ T cells sorted from blood, taken in a trial of the OX40 agonist ivuxolimab. Source of these receptors: an adult with an advanced solid tumor such as melanoma, head and neck, liver or kidney cancer. Both conserved end residues are part of each CDR3. D genes are given only for firm matches. The size field is filled for only some rows; it gives once, few, many or a size class.

length,size,D,J,V,CDR3,DNA
15,once,-,TRBJ1-4,TRBV7-2,CASSLAAQGREKLFF,TGTGCCAGCAGCTTAGCGGCCCAGGGTCGGGAAAAACTGTTTTTT
16,-,TRBD1,TRBJ1-6,TRBV5-5,CASSLVQGGRNSPLHF,TGTGCCAGCAGCTTGGTTCAGGGGGGCCGTAATTCACCCCTCCACTTT
13,-,-,TRBJ1-2,TRBV6-6,CASSSGTAGGYTF,TGTGCCAGCAGCTCCGGGACGGCAGGGGGCTACACCTTC
12,-,-,TRBJ1-2,TRBV6-5,CASSFDSYGYTF,TGTGCCAGCAGCTTCGACAGCTATGGCTACACCTTC
14,-,-,TRBJ1-1,TRBV21-1,CASTLRGGCTEAFF,TGTGCCAGCACCCTTAGGGGGGGATGCACTGAAGCTTTCTTT
14,-,TRBD2,TRBJ2-5,TRBV7-3,CASSLAGGRETQYF,TGTGCCAGCAGCTTAGCGGGAGGAAGGGAGACCCAGTACTTC
16,-,TRBD1,TRBJ1-2,TRBV18,CASSPSSDRGRNGYTF,TGTGCCAGCTCACCTAGCTCGGACAGGGGCCGGAATGGCTACACCTTC
14,-,-,TRBJ1-1,TRBV11-2,CASSLIQVYTEAFF,TGTGCCAGCAGCTTAATCCAGGTTTACACTGAAGCTTTCTTT
16,-,TRBD1,TRBJ1-5,TRBV7-2,CASSPKRDRGLQPQHF,TGTGCCAGCAGCCCTAAGCGGGACAGGGGCCTTCAGCCCCAGCATTTT
17,once,-,TRBJ1-6,TRBV12-5,CASGLDRMSQSNSPLHF,TGTGCTAGTGGTTTGGACCGGATGAGTCAGTCCAATTCACCCCTCCACTTT
14,-,TRBD1,TRBJ2-7,TRBV15,CATSRADRGNEQYF,TGTGCCACCAGCAGGGCTGACAGGGGAAACGAGCAGTACTTC
16,-,-,TRBJ2-3,TRBV18,CASSGRALFKRDTQYF,TGTGCCAGCTCAGGCCGGGCCCTTTTTAAAAGGGATACGCAGTATTTT
11,-,-,TRBJ1-2,TRBV6-1,CASSHNYGYTF,TGTGCCAGCAGTCATAACTATGGCTACACCTTC
19,-,-,TRBJ2-2,TRBV19,CASSRRPFGPIEGTGELFF,TGTGCCAGTAGTAGAAGGCCCTTCGGGCCGATCGAAGGGACCGGGGAGCTGTTTTTT
15,-,-,TRBJ1-4,TRBV2,CATGYQGTPREKLFF,TGTGCCACCGGGTATCAGGGGACTCCCCGGGAAAAACTGTTTTTT
16,-,-,TRBJ2-6,TRBV7-6,CASSSGLHSGANVLTF,TGTGCCAGCAGCTCGGGACTGCACTCTGGGGCCAACGTCCTGACTTTC
14,-,TRBD2,TRBJ2-1,TRBV2,CASRALAGQWEQFF,TGTGCCAGCAGGGCACTAGCGGGACAGTGGGAGCAGTTCTTC
14,-,TRBD1,TRBJ1-5,TRBV6-6,CASSRTGGNQPQHF,TGTGCCAGCAGCAGGACAGGGGGCAATCAGCCCCAGCATTTT
13,-,TRBD1,TRBJ1-5,TRBV30,CAWSRQGNQPQHF,TGTGCCTGGAGTAGACAGGGAAATCAGCCCCAGCATTTT
13,-,-,TRBJ2-1,TRBV7-3,CASSLPHSDEQFF,TGTGCCAGCAGCTTACCCCACAGCGATGAGCAGTTCTTC
13,-,-,TRBJ1-1,TRBV2,CASSEVSGRQAFF,TGTGCCAGCAGTGAAGTTTCAGGGCGGCAAGCTTTCTTT
15,-,-,TRBJ2-7,TRBV7-6,CASSLGSGRGYEQYF,TGTGCCAGCAGCTTAGGGTCTGGCAGGGGTTACGAGCAGTACTTC
14,-,-,TRBJ2-7,TRBV7-1,CASSLDRGFYEQYF,TGTGCCAGCAGCTTAGATCGGGGGTTCTACGAGCAGTACTTC
19,-,TRBD2,TRBJ2-4,TRBV2,CASRAEGLADRLAKNIQYF,TGTGCCAGCAGGGCAGAGGGACTAGCGGACCGACTAGCCAAAAACATTCAGTACTTC
14,-,-,TRBJ2-2,TRBV6-6,CASSYSGDTGELFF,TGTGCCAGCAGTTACTCGGGAGACACCGGGGAGCTGTTTTTT
15,-,TRBD2,TRBJ2-5,TRBV7-7,CASSSGLAGQETQYF,TGTGCTAGCAGCTCGGGACTAGCGGGCCAAGAGACCCAGTACTTC
14,-,TRBD2,TRBJ2-5,TRBV5-4,CASSQGTSGGAQYF,TGTGCCAGCAGCCAAGGGACTAGCGGGGGGGCGCAGTACTTC
16,-,-,TRBJ2-2,TRBV4-2,CASKGEPRTNTGELFF,TGTGCCAGTAAGGGGGAACCGAGGACAAACACCGGGGAGCTGTTTTTT
13,-,-,TRBJ2-7,TRBV7-2,CASSLRDGYEQYF,TGTGCCAGCAGCCTCCGGGACGGCTACGAGCAGTACTTC
13,-,TRBD1,TRBJ1-3,TRBV10-3,CASRGQATDTIYF,TGTGCTTCCAGGGGGCAGGCGACGGACACCATATATTTT
16,-,TRBD2,TRBJ2-1,TRBV4-1,CASSQVPSGDYNEQFF,TGCGCCAGCAGCCAAGTCCCTAGCGGGGATTACAATGAGCAGTTCTTC
17,-,-,TRBJ1-2,TRBV7-2,CASSLDPGSGGASGYTF,TGTGCCAGCAGCTTAGACCCTGGTTCCGGGGGCGCGTCCGGCTACACCTTC
14,-,TRBD1,TRBJ2-3,TRBV6-6,CASSPGQYTDTQYF,TGTGCCAGCAGCCCGGGACAGTACACAGATACGCAGTATTTT
13,-,TRBD2,TRBJ2-1,TRBV7-6,CASSLGLAGVKFF,TGTGCCAGCAGCTTAGGACTAGCGGGGGTAAAGTTCTTC
17,-,-,TRBJ1-5,TRBV5-5,CASSSLPRPRFGQPQHF,TGTGCCAGCAGCTCCTTACCCCGTCCCAGGTTTGGGCAGCCCCAGCATTTT
14,-,-,TRBJ1-1,TRBV2,CASRKQGLGMWAFF,TGTGCCAGCAGGAAACAGGGACTTGGTATGTGGGCTTTCTTT
10,-,-,TRBJ2-7,TRBV29-1,CSVVGVEQYF,TGCAGCGTTGTCGGGGTCGAGCAGTACTTC
15,-,-,TRBJ2-1,TRBV29-1,CSALGRARAWNEQFF,TGCAGCGCCCTGGGAAGGGCCAGGGCGTGGAATGAGCAGTTCTTC
14,-,TRBD1,TRBJ1-2,TRBV5-1,CASSLGGTGDGYTF,TGCGCCAGCAGCTTAGGCGGGACAGGGGACGGCTACACCTTC
15,few,-,TRBJ2-7,TRBV5-1,CASREVTLSSYEQYF,TGCGCCAGCAGGGAGGTGACCCTGAGCTCCTACGAGCAGTACTTC
14,-,-,TRBJ1-4,TRBV25-1,CASSGQWSNEKLFF,TGTGCCAGCAGTGGGCAATGGTCAAATGAAAAACTGTTTTTT
14,medium-sized,-,TRBJ2-6,TRBV4-2,CASSQDRGANVLTF,TGTGCCAGCAGCCAAGATCGGGGGGCCAACGTCCTGACTTTC
14,-,-,TRBJ2-3,TRBV5-4,CASSSRPITDTQYF,TGTGCCAGCAGCTCCAGGCCTATTACGGATACGCAGTATTTT
13,-,-,TRBJ2-7,TRBV7-9,CASRYGSVAEQYF,TGTGCCAGCAGATACGGATCGGTGGCCGAGCAGTACTTC
13,-,TRBD1,TRBJ2-5,TRBV7-2,CASSFQGAETQYF,TGTGCCAGCAGCTTCCAGGGGGCTGAGACCCAGTACTTC
14,-,-,TRBJ1-2,TRBV5-4,CASSLGQGDYGYTF,TGTGCCAGCAGCTTGGGGCAGGGTGACTATGGCTACACCTTC
16,-,-,TRBJ2-1,TRBV19,CASSRLANNMVDEQFF,TGTGCCAGTAGCAGACTTGCAAACAATATGGTCGATGAGCAGTTCTTC
14,-,TRBD2,TRBJ2-1,TRBV19,CASSSMGLAHEQFF,TGTGCCAGTAGTTCCATGGGACTAGCGCATGAGCAGTTCTTC